This T cell receptor (beta chain) came from a study of T cells after yellow fever vaccination. For the study at large: Tscm, CM, EM and EMRA memory subsets were sorted by CD3, CD45RA, CCR7 and CD95. The study, taken as a whole, reports: After the booster, 96% of CD4 and approximately 87% of CD8 primary-response clones were re-detected.

At least ten counts were recorded for this clonotype. TCRdb ran MiXCR on the 5' RACE reads and lists one entry per CDR3 protein. This sample carries about 25,000 distinct CDR3 sequences, around 3.4% of them seen once, and the ten largest clones take approximately 0.94%. The TCR originated in a man between 18 and 35 years old who received the YFV17D yellow fever vaccine. The source material was PBMCs, either bulk or a sorted T-cell subset (CD4+, CD8+, memory, or dextramer-sorted; not recorded which), sampled around 45 days after the first yellow fever vaccination.

The DNA of the CDR3 is TGTGCCAGCAGCCCCCAGAAAGGGGGGGACCTAGCGGGAGAATACGAGCAGTACTTC. Translation: CASSPQKGGDLAGEYEQYF. V is TRBV21-1 and J is TRBJ2-7; TRBD2 reflects the table's D call only, with no check against the DNA. TRBV21-1 represents a pseudogene. This CDR3 spans 19 amino acids.